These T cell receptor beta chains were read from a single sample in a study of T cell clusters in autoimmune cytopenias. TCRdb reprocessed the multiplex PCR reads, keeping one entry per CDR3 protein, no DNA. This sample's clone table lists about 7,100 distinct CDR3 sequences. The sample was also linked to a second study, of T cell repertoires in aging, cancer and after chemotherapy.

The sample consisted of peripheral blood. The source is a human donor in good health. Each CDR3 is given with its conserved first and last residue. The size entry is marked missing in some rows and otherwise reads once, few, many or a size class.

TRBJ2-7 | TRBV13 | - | CASSLTGQTSSYEQYF
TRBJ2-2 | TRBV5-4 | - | CASSLARTSGGAGELFF
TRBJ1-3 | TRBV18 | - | CASSPYTPGEGGNTIYF
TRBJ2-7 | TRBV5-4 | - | CASSTRGEQYF
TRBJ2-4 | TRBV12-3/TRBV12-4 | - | CASSLGTPLVKNIQYF
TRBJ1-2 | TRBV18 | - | CASSPTTGGNYGYTF
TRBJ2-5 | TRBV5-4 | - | CASSYHSLETQYF
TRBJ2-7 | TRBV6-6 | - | CASSYESSYEQYF
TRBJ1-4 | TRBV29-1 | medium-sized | CSVEDGRGAEKLFF
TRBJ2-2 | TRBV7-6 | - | CASSLVQTNTGELFF
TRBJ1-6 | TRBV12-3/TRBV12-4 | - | CASSLGGFSPLHF
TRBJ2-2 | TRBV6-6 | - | CASSSSFTGELFF
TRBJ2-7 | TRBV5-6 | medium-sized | CASSFYRIAYEQYF
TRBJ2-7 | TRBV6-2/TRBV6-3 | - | CASSLRYEQYF
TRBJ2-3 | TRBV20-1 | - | CSARFLAGGSTDTQYF
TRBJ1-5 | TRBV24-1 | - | CATSGAGTGGNQPQHF
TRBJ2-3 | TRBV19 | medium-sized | CASTGTTDTQYF
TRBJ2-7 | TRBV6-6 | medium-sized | CASSSGTMTTYEQYF
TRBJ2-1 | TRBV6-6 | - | CASSYPRLAGFNEQFF
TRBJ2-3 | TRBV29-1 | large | CSVGHGRTDTQYF
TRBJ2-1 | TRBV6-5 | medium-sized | CASSYGWQGIGSYNEQFF
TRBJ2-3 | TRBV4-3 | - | CASSQGQGDTDTQYF
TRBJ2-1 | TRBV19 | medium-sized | CASSIGQGISQQFF
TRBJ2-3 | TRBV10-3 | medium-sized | CAISEQGASQYF